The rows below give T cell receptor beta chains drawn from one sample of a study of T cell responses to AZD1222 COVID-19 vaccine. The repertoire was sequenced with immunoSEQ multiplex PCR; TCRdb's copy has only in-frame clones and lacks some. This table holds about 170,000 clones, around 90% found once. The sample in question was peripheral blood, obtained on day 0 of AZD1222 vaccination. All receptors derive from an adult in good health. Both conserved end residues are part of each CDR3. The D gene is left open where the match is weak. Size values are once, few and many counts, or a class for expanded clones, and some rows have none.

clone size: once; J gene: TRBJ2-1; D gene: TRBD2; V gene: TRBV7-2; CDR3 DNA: TGTGCCAGCAGCCAACTTCCCGGGACTAGTTATGAGCAGTTCTTC; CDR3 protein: CASSQLPGTSYEQFF
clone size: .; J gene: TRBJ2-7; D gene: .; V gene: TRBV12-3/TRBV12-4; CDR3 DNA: TGTGCCAGCAGTTTAGCAGCTTACGAGCAGTACTTC; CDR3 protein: CASSLAAYEQYF
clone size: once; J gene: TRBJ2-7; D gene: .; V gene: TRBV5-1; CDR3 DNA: TGCGCCAGCAGCCCAGACCCCGCAGGGATGGTCAACGAGCAGTACTTC; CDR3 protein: CASSPDPAGMVNEQYF
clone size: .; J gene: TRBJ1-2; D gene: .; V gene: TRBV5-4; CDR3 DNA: TGTGCCAGCAGCCTCGGACAGTCACTAAGGGCCTATGGCTACACCTTC; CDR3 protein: CASSLGQSLRAYGYTF
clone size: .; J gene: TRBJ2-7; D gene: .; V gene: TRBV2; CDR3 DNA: TGTGCCAGCAAGAATGACACCTACTACGAGCAGTACTTC; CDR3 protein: CASKNDTYYEQYF
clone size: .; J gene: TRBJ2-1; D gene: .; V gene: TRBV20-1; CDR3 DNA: TGCAGTGCTAGTGAGATGAGCTCCTACAATGAGCAGTTCTTC; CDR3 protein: CSASEMSSYNEQFF
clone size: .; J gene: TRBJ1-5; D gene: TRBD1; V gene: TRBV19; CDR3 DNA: TGTGCCAGTAGTCGGACAGGGCAGGGTCAGCCCCAGCATTTT; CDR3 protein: CASSRTGQGQPQHF
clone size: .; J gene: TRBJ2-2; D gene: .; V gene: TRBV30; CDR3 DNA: TGTGCCTGGAGTGGAACTGGACAGTCCGGGGAGCTGTTTTTT; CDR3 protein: CAWSGTGQSGELFF
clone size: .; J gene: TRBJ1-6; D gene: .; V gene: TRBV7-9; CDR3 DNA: TGTGCCAGCAGCTTAGCGGGAGGGTTGGCGTCACCCCTCCACTTT; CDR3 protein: CASSLAGGLASPLHF
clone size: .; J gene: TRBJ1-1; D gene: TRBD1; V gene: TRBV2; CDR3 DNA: TGTGCCAGCAGTCGACAGGGCACTGAAGCTTTCTTT; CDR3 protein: CASSRQGTEAFF
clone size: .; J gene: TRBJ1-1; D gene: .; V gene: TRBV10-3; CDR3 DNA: TGTGCCATCAGTGACCGGACAGTTAACACTGAAGCTTTCTTT; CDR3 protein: CAISDRTVNTEAFF
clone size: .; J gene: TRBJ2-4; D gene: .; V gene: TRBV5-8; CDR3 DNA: TGTGCCAGCAGCTTGGGACAGATCTCGGCCAAAAACATTCAGTACTTC; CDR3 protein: CASSLGQISAKNIQYF
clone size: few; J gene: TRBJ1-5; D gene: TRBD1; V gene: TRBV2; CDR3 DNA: TGTGCCAGTAGGGGGACAGGGATATCGCCCCAGCATTTT; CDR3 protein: CASRGTGISPQHF
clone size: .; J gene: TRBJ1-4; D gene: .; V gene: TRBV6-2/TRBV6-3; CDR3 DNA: TGTGCCAGCAGTCGTATCGGGACACCTGCAACTAATGAAAAACTGTTTTTT; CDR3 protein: CASSRIGTPATNEKLFF
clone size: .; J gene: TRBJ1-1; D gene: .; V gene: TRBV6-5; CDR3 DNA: TGTGCCAGCAGTTCTGGACCCCAGAACACTGAAGCTTTCTTT; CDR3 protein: CASSSGPQNTEAFF
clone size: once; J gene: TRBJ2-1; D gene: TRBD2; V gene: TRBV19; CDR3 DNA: TGTGCCAGTAGTATCCAGCGGGGGGCTCACAATGAGCAGTTCTTC; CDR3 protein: CASSIQRGAHNEQFF
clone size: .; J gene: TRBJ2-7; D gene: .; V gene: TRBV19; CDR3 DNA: TGTGCCAGTAGTATGGGGGACTACGAGCAGTACTTC; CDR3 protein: CASSMGDYEQYF
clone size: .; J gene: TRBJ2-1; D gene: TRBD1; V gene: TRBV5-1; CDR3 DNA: TGCGCCAGCAGACTCGCCGGGACAGGGAGCAATGAGCAGTTCTTC; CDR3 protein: CASRLAGTGSNEQFF
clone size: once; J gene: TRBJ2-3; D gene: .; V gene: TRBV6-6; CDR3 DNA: TGTGCCAGCAGTTCCACGGGGGATCAGGCAGATACGCAGTATTTT; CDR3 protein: CASSSTGDQADTQYF
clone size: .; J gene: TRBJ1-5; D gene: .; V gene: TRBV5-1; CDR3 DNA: TGCGCCAGCAGCTTGGCATCGGGGACCGGGCAGCCCCAGCATTTT; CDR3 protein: CASSLASGTGQPQHF
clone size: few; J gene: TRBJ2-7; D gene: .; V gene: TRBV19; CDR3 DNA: TGTGCCAGTAGTATGAGGCAAGACGAGCAGTACTTC; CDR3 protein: CASSMRQDEQYF
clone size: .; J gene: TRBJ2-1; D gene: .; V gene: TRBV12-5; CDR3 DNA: TGTGCTAGTGGTTTGATCTCTAGCTCCTACAATGAGCAGTTCTTC; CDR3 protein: CASGLISSSYNEQFF
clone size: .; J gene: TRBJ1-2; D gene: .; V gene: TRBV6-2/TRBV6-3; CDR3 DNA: TGTGCCAGCAGTTCGGTTCTCCCCGGCTATGGCTACACCTTC; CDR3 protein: CASSSVLPGYGYTF
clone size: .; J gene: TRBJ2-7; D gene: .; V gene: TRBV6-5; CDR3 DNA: TGTGCCAGCACTAGGTGGGGCGAGCAGTACTTC; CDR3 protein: CASTRWGEQYF
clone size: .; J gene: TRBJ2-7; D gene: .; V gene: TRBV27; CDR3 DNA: TGTGCCAGCAGTCCCAACAGGGCTAGCTCCTACGAGCAGTACTTC; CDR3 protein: CASSPNRASSYEQYF
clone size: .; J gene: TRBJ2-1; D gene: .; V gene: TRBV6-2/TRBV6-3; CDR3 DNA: TGTGCCAGCAGTTACGTGACCCGGCAGTTCTTC; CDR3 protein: CASSYVTRQFF
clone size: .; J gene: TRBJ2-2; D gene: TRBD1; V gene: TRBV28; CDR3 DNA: TGTGCCAGCAGTCCATACAGGGGTCAGGCCGGGGAGCTGTTTTTT; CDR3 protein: CASSPYRGQAGELFF
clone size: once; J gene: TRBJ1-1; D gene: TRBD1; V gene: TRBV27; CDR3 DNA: TGTGCCAGCAGTATAGGGGACAGGGAGAACACTGAAGCTTTCTTT; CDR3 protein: CASSIGDRENTEAFF
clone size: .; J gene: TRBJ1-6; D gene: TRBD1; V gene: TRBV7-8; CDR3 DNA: TGTGCCAGCAGCTTGCGACAGGGAGTATCGCCCCTCCACTTT; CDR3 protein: CASSLRQGVSPLHF
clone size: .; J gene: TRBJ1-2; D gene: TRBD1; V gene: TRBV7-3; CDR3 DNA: TGTGCCAGCAGCTCCGACAGGGCCTATGGCTACACCTTC; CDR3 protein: CASSSDRAYGYTF
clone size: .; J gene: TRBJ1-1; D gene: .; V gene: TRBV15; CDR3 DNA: TGTGCCACCAGCAGAGATATGTGGACAGCGAACACTGAAGCTTTCTTT; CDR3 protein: CATSRDMWTANTEAFF
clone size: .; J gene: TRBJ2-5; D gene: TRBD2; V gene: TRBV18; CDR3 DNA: TGTGCCAGCTCCCCGCGGGGAGCGGGGGAGACCCAGTACTTC; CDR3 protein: CASSPRGAGETQYF
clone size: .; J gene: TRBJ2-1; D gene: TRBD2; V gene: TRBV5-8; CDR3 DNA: TGTGCCAGCAGCCACGGACTAGTCGGGAATGAGCAGTTCTTC; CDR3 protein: CASSHGLVGNEQFF
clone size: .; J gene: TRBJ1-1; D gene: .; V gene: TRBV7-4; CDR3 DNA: TGTGCCAGCAGCCCCCCTAGGGAACCTGGGACTGAAGCTTTCTTT; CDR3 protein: CASSPPREPGTEAFF
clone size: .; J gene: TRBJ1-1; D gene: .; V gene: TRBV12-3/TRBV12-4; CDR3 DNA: TGTGCCAGCAGCAGATACACTGAAGCTTTCTTT; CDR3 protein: CASSRYTEAFF
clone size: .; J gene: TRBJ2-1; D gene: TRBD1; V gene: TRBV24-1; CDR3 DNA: TGTGCCACCAGTGATCCGACAGGGGGCGAGTTGGGTGAGCAGTTCTTC; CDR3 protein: CATSDPTGGELGEQFF
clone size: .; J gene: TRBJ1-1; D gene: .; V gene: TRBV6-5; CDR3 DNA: TGTGCCAGCAGTTACTCCGGGTTCACTGAAGCTTTCTTT; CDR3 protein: CASSYSGFTEAFF
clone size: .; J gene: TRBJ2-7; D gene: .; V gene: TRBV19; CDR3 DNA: TGTGCCAGTAGTATCGAGGAGAGCGCCTCCTACGAGCAGTACTTC; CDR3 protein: CASSIEESASYEQYF
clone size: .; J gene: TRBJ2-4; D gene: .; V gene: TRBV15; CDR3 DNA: TGTGCCACCAGCAGAGAAACCCCACTCGGGGGAAACATTCAGTACTTC; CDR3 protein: CATSRETPLGGNIQYF
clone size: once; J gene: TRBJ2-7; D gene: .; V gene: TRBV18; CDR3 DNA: TGTGCCAGCTCCCGACTGATTACTGCCACCTACGAGCAGTACTTC; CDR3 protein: CASSRLITATYEQYF
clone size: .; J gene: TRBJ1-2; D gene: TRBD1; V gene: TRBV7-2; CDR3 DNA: TGTGCCAGCAGCGCAGTCAACAGGGGCGGCTACACCTTC; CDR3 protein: CASSAVNRGGYTF
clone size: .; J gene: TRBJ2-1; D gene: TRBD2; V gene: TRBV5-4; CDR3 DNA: TGTGCCAGCACCCGACCCGGGGGGGGTGAGCAGTTCTTC; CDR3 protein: CASTRPGGGEQFF
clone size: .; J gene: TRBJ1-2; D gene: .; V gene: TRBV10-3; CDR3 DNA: TGTGCCACCCATGGGACCTCGGGCTATGGCTACACCTTC; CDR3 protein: CATHGTSGYGYTF
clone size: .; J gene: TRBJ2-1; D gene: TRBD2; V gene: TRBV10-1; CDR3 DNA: TGCGCCAGCAGTTGGACTAGCGGGAGCCTCAATGAGCAGTTCTTC; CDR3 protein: CASSWTSGSLNEQFF
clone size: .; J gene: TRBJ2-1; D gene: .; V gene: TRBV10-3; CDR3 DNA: TGTGCCATCAGTCGACTAGGTACCAATGAGCAGTTCTTC; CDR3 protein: CAISRLGTNEQFF
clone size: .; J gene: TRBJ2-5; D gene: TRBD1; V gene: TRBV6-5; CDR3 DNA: TGTGCCAGCAGTTACTCTTGGACAGGGGATTGGGAGACCCAGTACTTC; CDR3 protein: CASSYSWTGDWETQYF
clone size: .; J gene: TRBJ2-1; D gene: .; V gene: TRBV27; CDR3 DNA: TGTGCCAGCAAAGGGGCAGATTACAATGAGCAGTTCTTC; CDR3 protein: CASKGADYNEQFF
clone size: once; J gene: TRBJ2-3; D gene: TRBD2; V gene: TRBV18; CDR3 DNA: TGTGCCAGCTCACCACTAGGGACTAGCGGGGTGCCTAGCACAGATACGCAGTATTTT; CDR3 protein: CASSPLGTSGVPSTDTQYF